Given below is one T cell receptor (beta chain) in context. These data originate in a study of PD-L1 blockade in urothelial cancer. Clones were sequenced by immunoSEQ multiplex PCR, and TCRdb holds only the in-frame ones, with some missing. In the table there are approximately 40,000 clones, roughly 90% of which are singletons. Regarding time point: peripheral blood 6 weeks after treatment start. Sequencing used PBMCs, obtained around atezolizumab (anti-PD-L1) treatment. The origin of this receptor is a man aged 55 to 70 with urothelial cancer.

The DNA for the CDR3 is TGCAGCGCCGGACAGGGGCCTACCTACGAGCAGTACTTC. Translation gives CSAGQGPTYEQYF. The J gene is TRBJ2-7, the V gene TRBV29-1; TRBD1 matches 9 bases. The V segment lost 7 bases and the J segment 2 bases; nucleotides outside the gene matches: 6. This CDR3 has 13 amino acids. Germline CDR1 SQVTM, CDR2 ANQGSEA.